A single TCR beta chain is shown here with its context. The source of the sample is a study of neoadjuvant anti-PD-1 for oral cavity cancer. The protocol was immunoSEQ multiplex PCR, while the TCRdb copy is restricted to in-frame clones and leaves out a portion. Among tens of thousands of clones listed, about 76% were seen once. As for time point: after neoadjuvant nivolumab, at surgical resection. The germline gives CDR1 SGHVS, CDR2 FNYEAQ. V trimming: 2 bases; J trimming: 1 base; junction bases outside the gene matches: 7. CDR3 size: 16 residues. Material: PBMCs, obtained after nivolumab (anti-PD-1) treatment. V gene TRBV7-6 combines with J gene TRBJ1-2; 7 bases agree with TRBD1. The clonotype comes from a person aged 40-85 years with oral cavity squamous cell carcinoma. CDR3 sequence: CASSLFRGGSNYGYTF. CDR3 coding DNA: TGTGCCAGCAGCTTATTTCGAGGGGGCAGTAACTATGGCTACACCTTC.